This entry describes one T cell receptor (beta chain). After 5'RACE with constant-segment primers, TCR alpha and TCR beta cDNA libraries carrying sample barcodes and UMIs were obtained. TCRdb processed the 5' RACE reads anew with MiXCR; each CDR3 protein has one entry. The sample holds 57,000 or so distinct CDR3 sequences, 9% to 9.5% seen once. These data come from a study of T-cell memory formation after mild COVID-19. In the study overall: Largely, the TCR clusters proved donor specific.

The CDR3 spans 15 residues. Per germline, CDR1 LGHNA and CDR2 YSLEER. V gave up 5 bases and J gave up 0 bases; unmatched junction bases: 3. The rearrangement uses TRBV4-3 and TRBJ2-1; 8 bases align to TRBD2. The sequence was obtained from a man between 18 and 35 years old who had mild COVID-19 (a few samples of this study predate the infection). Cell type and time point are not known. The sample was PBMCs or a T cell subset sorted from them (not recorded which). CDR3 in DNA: TGCGCCAGCAGCGGCGGGACTAGCTCCTACAATGAGCAGTTCTTC. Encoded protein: CASSGGTSSYNEQFF.